This T cell receptor beta chain was observed in a study of CD8 T cells in ankylosing spondylitis (dated by TCRdb to about 2017). For the study in its entirety: The study set out to find disease-linked TCR variants by profiling T cell receptor beta repertoires in ankylosing spondylitis patients and healthy donors. In total, the full study cohort was made up of 110 or so healthy donors and more than 20 ankylosing spondylitis patients. Peripheral blood samples were taken, and synovial fluid was additionally collected from ankylosing spondylitis patients. General findings and caveats noted by the study authors: Some TCR beta motif variants had previously been reported in synovial fluid and blood of reactive arthritis patients, which suggested common disease-initiation mechanisms. In peripheral blood, the disease-linked clones were found at relatively low frequencies and had a CD8+ phenotype. Blood from ankylosing spondylitis patients appeared to be characterized by a TCR beta motif composed of eight highly homologous amino acid variants. Significant enrichment of the disease-linked clones was reported in matched synovial fluid samples from ankylosing spondylitis patients.

Remarks on this clonotype: Its antigen is unknown. A single base separates this from a much larger clone, so it may be a read error.

Sequenced using an Illumina HiSeq 2500. Quantitative 5'-RACE with molecular barcodes was the method used to prepare the TCR beta libraries. Regarding the original processing steps: A new computational method based on a probabilistic model of VDJ rearrangement was used to identify disease-linked TCR variants. Through fastp at Q25 and MiXCR, TCRdb rebuilt clones from the public reads, retaining in-frame beta chains. Entries are consolidated by CDR3 protein sequence, retaining the most common genes and DNA. The V and J calls and clone size are TCRdb's, not the authors'. For this sample the table gives fewer than 500,000 distinct CDR3 sequences, of which roughly 26% were detected only once. Of the sample, over 0.8% falls within the top ten clones. Spanning cysteine to phenylalanine, the CDR3 consists of 14 amino acids. The DNA shown is the 42-base CDR3, in frame from base 1. Here V drops 8 bases and J drops 0 bases, and the junction holds 6 bases not matched to any gene. The germline V gene (reference sequence) provides CDR1 DFQATT and CDR2 SNEGSKA.

The TCR sequence derives from a male donor with ankylosing spondylitis. The V and J genes are TRBV20-1 and TRBJ2-1, with TRBD2 identical over 8 junction bases. The sequenced sample consisted of blood, either unsorted or a sorted T cell fraction (not recorded which). DNA sequence: TGCAGTTCCCGGAGCGGGAGCTCCTACAATGAGCAGTTCTTC. Its translation reads: CSSRSGSSYNEQFF.